The entry below describes one T cell receptor beta chain. The germline V gene has CDR1 SGHTA and CDR2 FQGNSA. This CDR3 region has 15 residues. V was pared by 1 base and J by 0 bases, with 9 bases between. Preparing the TCRbeta library involved the use of unique molecular identifiers. TCRdb used MiXCR to reprocess the PCR reads, holding one entry per CDR3 protein. The sample gives around 600,000 distinct CDR3 sequences, about 10% of which show up once; roughly 4% is in the top ten. The sample belongs to a study of T-cell reconstitution after alpha-beta-depleted transplantation in children. J is TRBJ1-2 and V is TRBV7-2, with D hard to call. The sample consisted of PBMCs from the stem cell graft donor, taken from the stem cell graft. This clonotype was sampled from a human donor who donated a stem cell graft to a child with acute myeloid leukemia. Written as DNA, the CDR3 is TGTGCCAGCAGCTTAGGGAGGGTCGCTAACTATGGCTACACCTTC. This encodes CASSLGRVANYGYTF. Drawing the rest from reference TRBV7-2 and TRBJ1-2, the complete variable domain is GAGVSQSPSNKVTEKGKDVELRCDPISGHTALYWYRQSLGQGLEFLIYFQGNSAPDKSGLPSDRFSAERTGGSVSTLTIQRTQQEDSAVYLCASSLGRVANYGYTFGSGTRLTVV.